The source of this T cell receptor beta chain is a study of T cells in Graves' hyperthyroidism and ophthalmopathy (dated by TCRdb to between 2018 and 2021). About the investigation overall: Peripheral blood samples were taken at the time of initial diagnosis, prior to any treatment. In addition, the study compared T-cell repertoires in thyroid tissue and in blood from six Graves' hyperthyroidism patients. Prospective prediction of ophthalmopathy was tested in an independent validation cohort consisting of some 19 hyperthyroidism patients and 17 patients who later progressed to ophthalmopathy. For training and testing, the 100 or so patients in the discovery cohort were randomly divided in a 7:3 ratio. The paper reports TCR Vbeta CDR3 sequencing of 135 peripheral blood samples: under 45 ophthalmopathy, fewer than 85 hyperthyroidism and approximately 17 progressor patients. To identify distinguishing TCR V-J signatures, a discovery cohort of around 100 patients was used, comprising fewer than 45 with Graves' ophthalmopathy and about 59 with stable Graves' hyperthyroidism. Once sampling was done, hyperthyroidism patients were given methimazole at a starting dose of 30 mg daily, whereas ophthalmopathy patients were given high-dose intravenous methylprednisolone.

The research as a whole found: In validation, the model predicted progression to ophthalmopathy with approximately 71% sensitivity and roughly 75% specificity, a median of 6.5 months before onset. No statistical method was used to set the sample size in advance, and investigators knew the group allocation. Most expanded thyroid clonotypes (frequency above 0.001) were also found in blood, which suggests that blood repertoires may mirror thyroid immune responses. Ophthalmopathy was separated from stable hyperthyroidism by a 13 V-J signature model, with 85% to 90% sensitivity and approximately 81% specificity obtained in cross-validation and 80%/75% obtained in testing.

This clonotype was recorded at least ten times. Which antigen it targets is not known. No qualities accompany the bases; no much larger clone lies one base away. Taken from cysteine to phenylalanine, the CDR3 has 13 residues. Only the CDR3 portion is preserved as DNA: 39 bases, with reading frame beginning at the first base. V loses 3 bases of germline sequence and J loses 2 bases, and the interval between the two ends is 8 bases. CDR1 and CDR2 were assigned from the germline V gene as SGHVS and FQNEAQ. Stable Graves' hyperthyroidism was defined as no progression to ophthalmopathy during 18 months of follow-up. Hyperthyroidism patients were newly diagnosed, with disease duration under 2 months, and aged 18 to 65 years. Exclusion was applied to patients with uncontrolled infections, other autoimmune diseases, pregnancy or lactation. Diagnoses were based on clinical symptoms, serum thyroxine and TRAb, thyroid ultrasound and orbital computed tomography. PBMCs were separated from roughly 10 ml of fresh peripheral blood using Ficoll-Paque density gradient centrifugation. Total RNA was extracted with Trizol reagent, and quality was checked on an Agilent 2100 Bioanalyzer.

The TCR beta CDR3 regions were amplified from RNA transcripts. For the first round of RT-PCR on the TCR CDR3, the HTBI primer set was used together with the Qiagen OneStep RT-PCR kit. A second multiplex PCR round built the libraries, followed by size selection and purification. Paired-end sequencing of the libraries was performed with 100 bp reads on an Illumina HiSeq2000. The study's own analysis went as follows. SOAPnuke was used to process the raw data, removing reads that contained adapters or uncalled bases, had a mean Phred below 15, or lacked an exact match to the constant primer or identifier. High-quality paired reads were merged using COPE v1.2.5, and each unique nucleotide sequence was defined as a clonotype. MiTCR v1.1 was used to align clonotypes to the IMGT TRBV, TRBD and TRBJ reference segments. Only V-J combinations with frequency above 0.0001, covering approximately 99% of repertoires, were analysed. The TCS score was defined as the ratio of F50 (clonal expansion) to E x V (chaos), calculated using BLOSUM62-based TCRdist between CDR3 peptides within each V-J. Welch's t-statistics and random forest reduced around 550 V-J features to about 13, which were used in a naive Bayes classifier (R e1071). In-frame beta chains were kept once TCRdb had trimmed the public reads at Q25 with fastp and called clones with MiXCR. When rows share a CDR3 protein, they turn into one entry using the most common DNA and genes. TCRdb's processing, not the authors', yielded these V and J calls. Counted in this sample were 700,000 or so distinct CDR3 sequences; about 17% of them appeared once. Clones ranked in the top ten supply 8.4% of the sample.

The receptor's source is a man between 18 and 35 years old with Graves' hyperthyroidism. The rearranged segments are TRBV7-8 and TRBJ2-7; the D region possibly corresponds to TRBD1 (5 bases align). Sample: blood. The CDR3 region has the sequence CASSLQGTYEQYF. DNA sequence: TGTGCCAGCAGCTTGCAGGGTACCTACGAGCAGTACTTC.